A selection of T cell receptor beta chains follows, all from one sample in a study of cytomegalovirus exposure and HLA in healthy donors. Repertoires were generated with immunoSEQ multiplex PCR, while TCRdb's copy carries only in-frame clones and drops some. The data hold around 130,000 clones, with about 74% observed a single time. The sample comprised PBMCs. The receptor set was obtained from a woman aged 45 to 65 in good health and CMV-seropositive. Each CDR3 is given with its conserved first and last residue. A D gene is named only where the DNA matches it firmly. The size field is filled for only some rows; it gives once, few, many or a size class.

length: 13; D: NA; V: TRBV2; size: NA; J: TRBJ1-1; DNA: TGTGCCAGCAATCGAGTCCTGGACACTGAAGCTTTCTTT; CDR3: CASNRVLDTEAFF
length: 14; D: NA; V: TRBV15; size: NA; J: TRBJ1-2; DNA: TGTGCCACCAGCAGAGAAGGCACAGTCTATGGCTACACCTTC; CDR3: CATSREGTVYGYTF
length: 14; D: NA; V: TRBV6-5; size: NA; J: TRBJ1-5; DNA: TGTGCCAGCAGTTCCCCTATACGGGATCAGCCCCAGCATTTT; CDR3: CASSSPIRDQPQHF
length: 12; D: TRBD1; V: TRBV29-1; size: NA; J: TRBJ2-7; DNA: TGCAGCATCCGACAGGGGGATAACGAGCAGTACTTC; CDR3: CSIRQGDNEQYF
length: 15; D: TRBD1; V: TRBV2; size: few; J: TRBJ1-3; DNA: TGTGCCAGCAGTAAAAGGGGGCTCACTGGAAACACCATATATTTT; CDR3: CASSKRGLTGNTIYF
length: 15; D: NA; V: TRBV19; size: NA; J: TRBJ2-1; DNA: TGTCCCAGTAGTTTAACTCGCAGGGGTAACAATGAGCAGTTCTTC; CDR3: CPSSLTRRGNNEQFF
length: 15; D: TRBD1; V: TRBV5-1; size: once; J: TRBJ2-7; DNA: TGCGCCAGCAGCTTGGTTCGGGACAGCTCCTACGAGCAGTACTTC; CDR3: CASSLVRDSSYEQYF
length: 13; D: NA; V: TRBV5-1; size: NA; J: TRBJ1-1; DNA: TGCGCCAGCGGGGGGGGCTTGAACACTGAAGCTTTCTTT; CDR3: CASGGGLNTEAFF
length: 15; D: TRBD1; V: TRBV5-6; size: few; J: TRBJ2-5; DNA: TGTGCCAGCAGCTTTTTTAGACAGGGCGACGAGACCCAGTACTTC; CDR3: CASSFFRQGDETQYF
length: 14; D: NA; V: TRBV25-1; size: NA; J: TRBJ1-2; DNA: TGTGCCAGCAGTGAACCAGGGAGGACTCGGGGCTACACCTTC; CDR3: CASSEPGRTRGYTF
length: 17; D: NA; V: TRBV19; size: few; J: TRBJ1-5; DNA: TGTGCCAGTAGTATCGATCAGGGCGCGATTGAAAATCAGCCCCAGCATTTT; CDR3: CASSIDQGAIENQPQHF
length: 18; D: NA; V: TRBV27; size: NA; J: TRBJ1-6; DNA: TGTGCCAGCAGTTTTGTCCGCGCCGGGAGCTCCTATAATTCACCCCTCCACTTT; CDR3: CASSFVRAGSSYNSPLHF
length: 14; D: NA; V: TRBV10-3; size: NA; J: TRBJ1-2; DNA: TGTGCCATCAGTCAACAGGGTTCCGATTATGGCTACACCTTC; CDR3: CAISQQGSDYGYTF
length: 15; D: TRBD1; V: TRBV4-3; size: NA; J: TRBJ1-1; DNA: TGCGCCAGCAGCCAACAAGGACAGGGGGCAACTGAAGCTTTCTTT; CDR3: CASSQQGQGATEAFF
length: 16; D: TRBD2; V: TRBV7-2; size: few; J: TRBJ2-5; DNA: TGTGCCCGCAGCTTATCAACTAGCGGGGGGGCAGAGACCCAGTACTTC; CDR3: CARSLSTSGGAETQYF